This is a list of T cell receptor beta chains from one sample in a study of T-cell reconstitution after alpha-beta-depleted transplantation in children. TCRdb re-called the PCR reads through MiXCR, storing one row per CDR3 protein. In the table there are about 580,000 distinct CDR3 sequences, roughly a quarter of which are singletons. The sequences come from PBMCs, collected before TCRalphabeta/CD19-depleted stem cell transplant. These TCRs come from a boy in the first two years of life with Wiskott-Aldrich syndrome, due to receive a stem cell transplant. Each CDR3 is given with its conserved first and last residue. A D gene is named only where the DNA matches it firmly. Rows give clone size only sometimes, using once, few, many, or a class for an expanded clone.

>TRBV7-2|few|-|TRBJ1-2
TGTGCCAGCAGCTTTGATAACTATGGCTACACCTTC
CASSFDNYGYTF
>TRBV7-9|-|-|TRBJ1-1
TGTGCCAGCAGCTTAAAACTGATGGCTTTCTTT
CASSLKLMAFF
>TRBV27|-|TRBD2|TRBJ2-1
TGTGCCAGCAGTCCTTTCGCGGGAGGGCCCCACAATGAGCAGTTCTTC
CASSPFAGGPHNEQFF
>TRBV5-6|few|TRBD2|TRBJ2-1
TGTGCCAGCAGCTTGCGTCTAGCGGGAGGACGGAGCTCCTACAATGAGCAGTTCTTC
CASSLRLAGGRSSYNEQFF
>TRBV20-1|-|-|TRBJ2-1
TGCAGTGCTAGATCTAATCTAGGTCTCTCCTACAATGAGCAGTTCTTC
CSARSNLGLSYNEQFF
>TRBV28|few|-|TRBJ1-6
TGTGCCAGCAGTTACAGGGCGTATAATTCACCCCTCCACTTT
CASSYRAYNSPLHF
>TRBV7-2|-|-|TRBJ1-5
TGTGCCAGCAGCTTACTCGGGGTGGCAAATAGCAATCAGCCCCAGCATTTT
CASSLLGVANSNQPQHF
>TRBV7-9|once|-|TRBJ2-2
TGTGCCAGCAGCTCTGCCGGGGGATCAGTGAACACCGGGGAGCTGTTTTTT
CASSSAGGSVNTGELFF
>TRBV5-1|few|TRBD2|TRBJ2-4
TGCGCCAGCAGCGGAGGGGCGGGAGGCCCTAATGGAAGGACCAAAAACATTCAGTACTTC
CASSGGAGGPNGRTKNIQYF
>TRBV24-1|few|-|TRBJ2-1
TGTGCCACCAGTGACCCAATGGGTACGAGAAATGAGCAGTTCTTC
CATSDPMGTRNEQFF
>TRBV12-3/TRBV12-4|-|-|TRBJ2-7
TGTGCCAGCAGCCCCCTCGCGGCAGGTCAAATCTACGAGCAGTACTTC
CASSPLAAGQIYEQYF
>TRBV27|-|-|TRBJ2-5
TGTGCCAGCAGTTTATACTTAGCCACCCAAGAGACCCAGTACTTC
CASSLYLATQETQYF
>TRBV12-3/TRBV12-4|-|TRBD1|TRBJ1-1
TGTGCCAGCATACAGGGGGCAGTGAACACTGAAGCTTTCTTT
CASIQGAVNTEAFF
>TRBV3-1|-|-|TRBJ2-1
TGTGCCAGCAGCGGGCGGAAATCGAACAATGAGCAGTTCTTC
CASSGRKSNNEQFF
>TRBV12-3/TRBV12-4|-|TRBD1|TRBJ1-3
TGTGCCAGCAGTCCGTACAGGGGAACTGGAAACACCATATATTTT
CASSPYRGTGNTIYF
>TRBV18|-|TRBD1|TRBJ2-7
TGTGCCAGCTCACCTACGCTTGGGACAGGGGTACACGAGCAGTACTTC
CASSPTLGTGVHEQYF
>TRBV4-2|few|TRBD1|TRBJ1-5
TGTGCCAGCAGCCCGGACAGGGGGGCGGGTCAGCCCCAGCATTTT
CASSPDRGAGQPQHF
>TRBV5-1|-|-|TRBJ2-1
TGCGCCAGCAGCTTGACAGGGATCAATGAGCAGTTCTTC
CASSLTGINEQFF
>TRBV29-1|-|-|TRBJ2-6
TGCAGCGTTGCGTTTGGGGCCAACGTCCTGACTTTC
CSVAFGANVLTF
>TRBV14|few|-|TRBJ2-5
TGTGCCAGCAGCCAAGAGCTGGGAATGGAGACCCAGTACTTC
CASSQELGMETQYF
>TRBV5-1|-|-|TRBJ2-1
TGCGCCAGCAGCTCCTTAAGCATAAATGAGCAGTTCTTC
CASSSLSINEQFF
>TRBV20-1|-|TRBD2|TRBJ2-5
TGCAGTGCTAGAGATCTGGGACTAGCGCAAGAGACCCAGTACTTC
CSARDLGLAQETQYF
>TRBV4-1|few|TRBD2|TRBJ2-1
TGCGCCAGCAGCCAAGACAGGACTAGCGGGAGAGATGAGCAGTTCTTC
CASSQDRTSGRDEQFF
>TRBV7-8|few|-|TRBJ1-1
TGTGCCAGCAGCTTAGGGTTTTCAGGCCTGAACACTGAAGCTTTCTTT
CASSLGFSGLNTEAFF
>TRBV7-2|-|-|TRBJ1-5
TGTGCCAGCAGCCCTGGGGGGGCCCAGCCCCAGCATTTT
CASSPGGAQPQHF
>TRBV24-1|-|TRBD1|TRBJ2-3
TGTGCCACCAGTGATTTGCGGCTGACAGGGTCGGGCACAGATACGCAGTATTTT
CATSDLRLTGSGTDTQYF
>TRBV5-1|few|TRBD2|TRBJ2-7
TGTGCCAGTAGGACTAGCGGAGCCTACGAGCAGTACTTC
CASRTSGAYEQYF
>TRBV29-1|few|-|TRBJ2-1
TGCAGCGTTGAGGTCCGGCAGGTGATTATCAATGAGCAGTTCTTC
CSVEVRQVIINEQFF
>TRBV25-1|few|-|TRBJ2-1
TGTGCCAGCAGTGAACCCTTCTTC
CASSEPFF
>TRBV14|-|TRBD1|TRBJ1-1
TGTGCCAGCAGCCAGGGACAGGGATACTCTGAAGCTTTCTTT
CASSQGQGYSEAFF
>TRBV7-9|-|-|TRBJ2-7
TGTGCCAGCAGCTTAGATCCAGCCTCGAAGTACGAGCAGTACTTC
CASSLDPASKYEQYF
>TRBV7-9|few|TRBD2|TRBJ2-7
TGTGCCAGCAGCTCAGCGGGAGGAGGGGAGCAGTACTTC
CASSSAGGGEQYF
>TRBV7-2|few|-|TRBJ2-5
TGTGCCAGCAGCTTAATGGGAGGAGGGGGACACTGGGAGACCCAGTACTTC
CASSLMGGGGHWETQYF
>TRBV3-1|-|TRBD1|TRBJ2-2
TGTGCCAGCAGCCGACAGGGATGGGCCGGGGAGCTGTTTTTT
CASSRQGWAGELFF
>TRBV15|few|-|TRBJ2-1
TGTGCCACCACAATTGGTTGGGCCTACAATGAGCAGTTCTTC
CATTIGWAYNEQFF
>TRBV20-1|few|TRBD2|TRBJ2-7
TGCAGTGCTAGCCGCACCCTTACTAGCGGGAGGTTCCACGAGCAGTACTTC
CSASRTLTSGRFHEQYF
>TRBV29-1|-|-|TRBJ1-2
TGCAGCGTTGTGAACCTGAGGAGCACAACTAACTATGGCTACACCTTC
CSVVNLRSTTNYGYTF
>TRBV20-1|few|TRBD2|TRBJ2-1
TGCAGTGCTAGAAAATCGCTAGCGGGAACGATCTACAATGAGCAGTTCTTC
CSARKSLAGTIYNEQFF
>TRBV7-9|-|-|TRBJ2-5
TGTGCCGGCCGAGGGGACAAAGAGACCCAGTACTTC
CAGRGDKETQYF
>TRBV7-9|-|TRBD2|TRBJ2-5
TGTGCCAGCAGCGTAGCGGGAGCCCAAGAGACCCAGTACTTC
CASSVAGAQETQYF
>TRBV7-2|-|-|TRBJ1-2
TGTGCCAGCAGCTTAGAAGGTCGCCGAAACTATGGCTACACCTTC
CASSLEGRRNYGYTF
>TRBV10-3|-|TRBD1|TRBJ2-5
TGTGCCATCAGCGGACAGGGCGGAGAGACCCAGTACTTC
CAISGQGGETQYF
>TRBV7-9|-|-|TRBJ2-7
TGTGCCAGCAGCCCGCTCGGAGGTGGCCCAACCTACGAGCAGTACTTC
CASSPLGGGPTYEQYF
>TRBV7-2|few|TRBD2|TRBJ2-1
TGTGCCAGCAGAGTCGGGAGGATCTCCTACAATGAGCAGTTCTTC
CASRVGRISYNEQFF
>TRBV10-3|few|TRBD1|TRBJ1-2
TGTGCCATCAGTGAGCCTTTGGCAGGGGGTAATGGCTACACCTTC
CAISEPLAGGNGYTF
>TRBV11-2|few|TRBD2|TRBJ2-3
TGTGCCAGCAGCCCCAGAATGGGAGGGGGCACAGATACGCAGTATTTT
CASSPRMGGGTDTQYF
>TRBV27|-|TRBD2|TRBJ2-1
TGTGCCAGCAGCCTATCGACTAGCTATGTCAATGAGCAGTTCTTC
CASSLSTSYVNEQFF
>TRBV7-2|many|TRBD2|TRBJ2-7
TGTGCCAGCAGGTGGACTAGCGGGAGCTCCTACGAGCAGTACTTC
CASRWTSGSSYEQYF
>TRBV11-2|few|-|TRBJ2-7
TGTGCCAGCAGCCCAACCCCGGGACTTCCGTGGGGTTGGGGCTACGAGCAGTACTTC
CASSPTPGLPWGWGYEQYF
>TRBV20-1|few|TRBD2|TRBJ2-1
TGCAGTGCTAGAGCGAGCGGGGACAATGAGCAGTTCTTC
CSARASGDNEQFF
>TRBV15|few|-|TRBJ2-7
TGTGCCACCAGCAGTTTAGGGACAGTTTTCCCGACTAGCGAGCAGTACTTC
CATSSLGTVFPTSEQYF
>TRBV12-3/TRBV12-4|few|TRBD2|TRBJ2-2
TGTGCCAGCAGTCCCTTGGCGGGAGGGCCGACCGGGGAGCTGTTTTTT
CASSPLAGGPTGELFF
>TRBV5-5|-|TRBD2|TRBJ2-1
TGTGCCAGCAGCACTGGACTAGCGGGAGGGCCAGATGAGCAGTTCTTC
CASSTGLAGGPDEQFF
>TRBV7-3|few|TRBD2|TRBJ2-3
TGTGCCAGCAGCTTAACGCCTAGCGGGATTTATAACACTAGCACAGATACGCAGTATTTT
CASSLTPSGIYNTSTDTQYF
>TRBV15|few|TRBD2|TRBJ2-2
TGTGCCACCAGCAGACCATGGAGAGCTAGCGGGAAGTACACCGGGGAGCTGTTTTTT
CATSRPWRASGKYTGELFF
>TRBV20-1|-|TRBD2|TRBJ2-7
TGCAGTGCTGCTAGGCGGGGGGACGAGCAGTACTTC
CSAARRGDEQYF
>TRBV10-3|few|TRBD1|TRBJ2-7
TGTGCCATCAGTGAAAGGGGGCAAGCTGACGAGCAGTACTTC
CAISERGQADEQYF